This TCR beta chain was obtained from a study of Graves' ophthalmopathy and Graves' hyperthyroidism. Across the whole study: Peripheral blood samples were taken at initial diagnosis, before any treatment.

This clonotype was seen at least ten times. The antigen remains unidentified. Ophthalmopathy-affected donors exhibited moderate-to-severe activity, CAS ≥3, NOSPECS ≥4, and duration under 3 months. Exclusion applied to patients with other autoimmune diseases, uncontrolled infections, pregnancy or lactation. General study points: Most expanded thyroid clonotypes above 0.001 frequency also appeared in blood.

TCR beta CDR3 amplification used RNA transcripts. HTBI primers were employed in first-round RT-PCR, then a second-round multiplex PCR followed. MiXCR was run by TCRdb on the multiplex PCR reads, yielding one entry per CDR3 protein. The sample shows over 450,000 distinct CDR3 sequences, approximately 15% of them seen only once. Trimming left V 3 bases short and J 6 bases short, with 14 bases between. CDR3 size: 14 residues. The germline CDR1 and CDR2 sequences are MNHEY and SVGAGI. The V call is TRBV6-5, the J call TRBJ1-2; possible D gene TRBD1, 6 bases. The TCR comes from a woman younger than 45 with Graves' ophthalmopathy. Sequencing was done on a sample of blood. CDR3 sequence (DNA): TGTGCCAGCAGTTATGAACAGGGTTGGAATGGCTACACCTTC. It yields the protein CASSYEQGWNGYTF.